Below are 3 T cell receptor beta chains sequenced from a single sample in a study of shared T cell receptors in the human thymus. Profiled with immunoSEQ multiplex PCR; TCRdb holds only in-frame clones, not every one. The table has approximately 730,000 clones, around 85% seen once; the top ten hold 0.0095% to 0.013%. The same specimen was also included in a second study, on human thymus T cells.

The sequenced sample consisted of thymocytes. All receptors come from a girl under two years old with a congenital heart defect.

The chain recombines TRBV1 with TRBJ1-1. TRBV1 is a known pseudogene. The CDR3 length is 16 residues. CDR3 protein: CTSSQGRAFPNTEAFF. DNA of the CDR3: TGCACCAGCAGCCAAGGAAGAGCTTTTCCGAACACTGAAGCTTTCTTT.

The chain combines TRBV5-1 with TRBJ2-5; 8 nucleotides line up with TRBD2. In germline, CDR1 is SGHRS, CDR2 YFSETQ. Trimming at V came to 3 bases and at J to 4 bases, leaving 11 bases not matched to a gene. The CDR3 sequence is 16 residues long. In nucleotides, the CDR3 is TGCGCCAGCAGCTCCCTTTTGTTAGCGGGGTCAGAGACCCAGTACTTC. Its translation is CASSSLLLAGSETQYF.

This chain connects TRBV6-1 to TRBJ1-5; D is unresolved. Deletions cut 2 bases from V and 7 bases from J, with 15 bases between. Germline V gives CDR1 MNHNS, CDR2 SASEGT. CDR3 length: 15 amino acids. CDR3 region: CASSELSSISQPQHF. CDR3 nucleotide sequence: TGTGCCAGCAGTGAACTGAGTAGTATTAGCCAGCCCCAGCATTTT.